These 18 T cell receptor beta chains came from one sample sequenced in a study of blood T cell repertoires in COVID-19. Sequencing was performed with immunoSEQ multiplex PCR; in TCRdb, only in-frame clones are kept and a portion is missing. The sample lists roughly 260,000 clones, 88% occurring once. Sequenced input: peripheral blood. The receptors shown here come from a man aged 60 to 69 who had recovered from COVID-19.

V and J are TRBV18 and TRBJ2-7, with 12 bases fitting TRBD2. CDR3 size: 16 residues. Germline V gene lookup returns CDR1 KGHSH and CDR2 LQKENI. The trim removed 2 bases at V and 0 bases at J, leaving 2 bases unmatched. CDR3 residues: CASSPRTSGDSYEQYF. The CDR3 DNA is TGTGCCAGCTCACCAAGGACTAGCGGGGACTCCTACGAGCAGTACTTC.

This clone has only one observation. V is TRBV7-3 and J is TRBJ2-1; tentative D call: TRBD1 (6 bases). Between the trimmed V and J ends, which lost 1 base and 7 bases, there was a span of 14 bases. Looked up from germline, CDR1 is SGHTA and CDR2 is FQGTGA. This CDR3 has 15 residues. The CDR3 sequence: CASSLSQGRFNEQFF. The DNA for the CDR3 is TGTGCCAGCAGCTTAAGCCAGGGGCGGTTTAATGAGCAGTTCTTC.

DNA of the CDR3: TGTGCCAGCAGCCCCCAACTAGCGGGGGGAGAGACCCAGTACTTC. The encoded protein is CASSPQLAGGETQYF. This rearrangement joins TRBV7-2 to TRBJ2-5; 12 bases align to TRBD2. There are 15 residues in the CDR3. J lost 4 bases, V lost 5 bases, and 5 bases had no gene match. CDR1 SGHTA and CDR2 FQGNSA come from the germline V gene.

This sequence joins TRBV19 and TRBJ1-1; D is uncertain. CDR1 and CDR2 from the germline V gene are LNHDA and SQIVND (reference sequence). Trimming removed 5 bases from V and 3 bases from J, with 13 bases in between. The CDR3 runs 14 residues. CDR3 sequence reads: CASSPRPGDTEAFF. Written as DNA, the CDR3 is TGTGCCAGTAGTCCCAGGCCTGGCGACACTGAAGCTTTCTTT.

There are a few counts of this clone. This rearrangement joins TRBV9 to TRBJ1-1, with a possible D match to TRBD1 (5 bases). The CDR3 length is 14 residues. V dropped 4 bases and J dropped 0 bases, with 10 bases sitting between them. Germline V lookup: CDR1 SGDLS, CDR2 YYNGEE. CDR3 DNA sequence: TGTGCCAGCAGCCTCGGACATTTGAACACTGAAGCTTTCTTT. Protein product: CASSLGHLNTEAFF.

The gene calls are TRBV9 and TRBJ1-2; 7 positions agree with TRBD1. Germline V gene sequence: CDR1 SGDLS, CDR2 YYNGEE. CDR3 length: 15 amino acids. The V gene end was trimmed by 0 bases and the J gene end by 2 bases; junction bases not matched to a gene: 4. The CDR3 bases are TGTGCCAGCAGCGTAGGGGGACAGCCAAACTATGGCTACACCTTC. It codes for CASSVGGQPNYGYTF.

The V gene is TRBV2, the J gene TRBJ1-2; perhaps TRBD1 as D (6 bases). The germline V gene encodes CDR1 SNHLY and CDR2 FYNNEI. The CDR3 has 14 residues. V dropped 3 bases and J dropped 5 bases, with 13 bases sitting between them. CDR3 DNA sequence: TGTGCCAGCAGTGATCAGGGGAGTTGGTATGGCTACACCTTC. This gives the protein CASSDQGSWYGYTF.

The chain recombines TRBV7-9 with TRBJ1-4; possibly TRBD1 for D (5 bases). Trimming shortened V by 1 base and J by 12 bases, and 9 bases separated the two germline ends. Germline V gene data show CDR1 as SEHNR and CDR2 as FQNEAQ (reference sequence). This CDR3 has 12 residues. CDR3 region: CASSLDRFELFF. CDR3 DNA sequence: TGTGCCAGCAGCTTAGACAGGTTTGAACTGTTTTTT.

The chain couples TRBV7-8 to TRBJ1-5; unclear D gene. The CDR3 covers 15 residues. Looked up from germline, CDR1 is SGHVS and CDR2 is FQNEAQ. V shed 0 bases and J shed 4 bases, with 10 bases lying between them. The CDR3 spells CASSLATVVNQPQHF. In DNA, the CDR3 is TGTGCCAGCAGCTTAGCAACGGTGGTGAATCAGCCCCAGCATTTT.

In its sample, this clone was seen a few times. The chain employs TRBV4-2 and TRBJ2-7; TRBD2 might be the D (7 bases). Trimming removed 0 bases at V and 4 bases at J, with 19 bases between. Germline values: CDR1 LGHNA, CDR2 YNFKEQ. CDR3 length equals 17 residues. The CDR3 nucleotides read TGTGCCAGCAGCCAAGATCGTACAGCCGGGGGGCGGTACGAGCAGTACTTC. It codes for CASSQDRTAGGRYEQYF.

The chain has TRBV29-1 and TRBJ1-1, with D possibly matching TRBD1 (6 bases). CDR1 SQVTM and CDR2 ANQGSEA come from the germline V gene. The CDR3 has 16 residues. V was clipped by 2 bases and J by 0 bases, with 16 bases between them. The DNA for the CDR3 is TGCAGCGTTGAATACGTGAGGGGGAGCCTGAACACTGAAGCTTTCTTT. This sequence encodes CSVEYVRGSLNTEAFF.

This clone was counted between two and nine times. The V and J genes are TRBV5-1 and TRBJ2-1; D perhaps matches TRBD1 (5 bases). The ends were cut back, 1 base at V and 2 bases at J, with 7 bases in the middle. CDR3 length: 14 amino acids. Germline values: CDR1 SGHRS, CDR2 YFSETQ. This CDR3 is CASSLPGTYNEQFF. The CDR3 DNA reads TGCGCCAGCAGCTTGCCAGGGACCTACAATGAGCAGTTCTTC.

The rearrangement joins TRBV9 to TRBJ1-3; TRBD1 might be the D (6 bases). The CDR3 consists of 16 residues. The germline V gene encodes CDR1 SGDLS and CDR2 YYNGEE. Trimming took off 0 bases at V and 0 bases at J, with 10 bases between the two ends. As DNA, the CDR3 is TGTGCCAGCAGCGTAGAAGGGGGATACTCTGGAAACACCATATATTTT. This sequence encodes CASSVEGGYSGNTIYF.

The chain has TRBV10-1 and TRBJ2-1; 9 positions match TRBD2. CDR3 length equals 15 residues. Losses at the gene ends were 6 bases for V and 5 bases for J; bases not matched to a gene: 8. Germline CDR1 is WNHNN and CDR2 is SYGVQD (reference sequence). CDR3 sequence (DNA): TGCGCCAGCAGCCACCTAGCGGGGACCAACAATGAGCAGTTCTTC. As protein: CASSHLAGTNNEQFF.

This clone was seen a single time. The same CDR3 can be traced to other DNA sequences in this sample. The chain is built from TRBV6-6 and TRBJ1-2; TRBD1 matches 9 bases. The CDR3 loop spans 13 amino acids. The germline CDR1 and CDR2 sequences are MNHNY and SVGAGI (reference sequence). V dropped 5 bases and J dropped 4; count of bases not matched to a gene: 2. The CDR3 loop is CASSETGGYGYTF. The CDR3 nucleotides read TGTGCCAGCAGTGAGACAGGGGGCTATGGCTACACCTTC.

The V gene is TRBV6-5, the J gene TRBJ2-1; TRBD2 agrees at 9 bases. Per the germline V gene, CDR1 is MNHEY and CDR2 is SVGAGI. With 6 bases clipped from V and 13 bases from J, the junction kept 7 bases outside the gene matches. This CDR3 has 12 amino acids. DNA for the CDR3: TGTGCCAGCAGACTAGGGACTAGCTTTCAGTTCTTC. Residues: CASRLGTSFQFF.

This chain connects TRBV5-6 to TRBJ1-4, with TRBD1 matching over 7 bases. The CDR3 covers 15 residues. Per the germline V gene, CDR1 is SGHDT and CDR2 is YYEEEE. The junction had 11 bases not matched to a gene; V was cut back by 4 bases and J by 8 bases. The CDR3 region has the DNA TGTGCCAGCAGCGCCAACAGGGGTTGGGGCGAAAAACTGTTTTTT. The encoded protein is CASSANRGWGEKLFF.

The J gene is TRBJ1-6, the V gene TRBV18; D not certain. Germline values: CDR1 KGHSH, CDR2 LQKENI. This CDR3 has 15 amino acids. V lost 3 bases to trimming and J lost 8 bases, with 14 bases between them. In DNA, the CDR3 is TGTGCCAGCTCACCGGGAGATGGTACAGATTCACCCCTCCACTTT. It specifies CASSPGDGTDSPLHF.